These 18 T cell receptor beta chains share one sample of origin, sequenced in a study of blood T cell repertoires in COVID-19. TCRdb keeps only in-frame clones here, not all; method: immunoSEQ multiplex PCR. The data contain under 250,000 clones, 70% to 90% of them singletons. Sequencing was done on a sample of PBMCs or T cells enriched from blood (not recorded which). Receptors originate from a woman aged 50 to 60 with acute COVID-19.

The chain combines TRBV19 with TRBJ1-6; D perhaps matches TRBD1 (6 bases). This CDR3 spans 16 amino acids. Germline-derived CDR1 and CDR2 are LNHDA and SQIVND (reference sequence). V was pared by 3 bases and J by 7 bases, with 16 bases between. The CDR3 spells CASSISTGTANSPLHF. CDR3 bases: TGTGCCAGTAGTATTTCGACAGGTACAGCCAATTCACCCCTCCACTTT.

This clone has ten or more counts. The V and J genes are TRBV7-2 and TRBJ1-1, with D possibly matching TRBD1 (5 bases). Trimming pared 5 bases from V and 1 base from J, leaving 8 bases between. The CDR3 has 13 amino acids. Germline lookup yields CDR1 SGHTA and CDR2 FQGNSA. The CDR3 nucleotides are TGTGCCAGCAGCCAGGGCCGGAACACTGAAGCTTTCTTT. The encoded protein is CASSQGRNTEAFF. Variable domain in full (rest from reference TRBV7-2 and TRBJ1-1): GAGVSQSPSNKVTEKGKDVELRCDPISGHTALYWYRQSLGQGLEFLIYFQGNSAPDKSGLPSDRFSAERTGGSVSTLTIQRTQQEDSAVYLCASSQGRNTEAFFGQGTRLTVV.

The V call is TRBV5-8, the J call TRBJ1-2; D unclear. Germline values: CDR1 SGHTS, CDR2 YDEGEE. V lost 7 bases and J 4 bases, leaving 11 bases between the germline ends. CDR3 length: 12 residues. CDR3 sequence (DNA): TGTGCCAGCGGCTCCCAGGCCTATGGCTACACCTTC. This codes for CASGSQAYGYTF.

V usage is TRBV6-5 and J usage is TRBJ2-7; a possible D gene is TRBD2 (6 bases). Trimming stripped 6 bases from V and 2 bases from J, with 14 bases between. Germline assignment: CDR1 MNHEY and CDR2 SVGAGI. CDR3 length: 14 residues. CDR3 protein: CASSPGLRTYEQYF. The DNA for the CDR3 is TGTGCCAGCAGCCCGGGACTTAGGACCTACGAGCAGTACTTC.

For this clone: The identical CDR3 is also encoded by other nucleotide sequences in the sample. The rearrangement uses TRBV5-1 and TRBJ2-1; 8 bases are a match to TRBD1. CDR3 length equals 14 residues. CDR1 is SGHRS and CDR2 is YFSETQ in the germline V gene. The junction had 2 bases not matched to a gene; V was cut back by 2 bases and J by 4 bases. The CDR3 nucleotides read TGCGCCAGCAGCTTAAGGGACAGGTACAATGAGCAGTTCTTC. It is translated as CASSLRDRYNEQFF. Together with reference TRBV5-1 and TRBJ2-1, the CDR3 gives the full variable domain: KAGVTQTPRYLIKTRGQQVTLSCSPISGHRSVSWYQQTPGQGLQFLFEYFSETQRNKGNFPGRFSGRQFSNSRSEMNVSTLELGDSALYLCASSLRDRYNEQFFGPGTRLTVL.

DNA for the CDR3: TGTGCCAGCAGCGTAGGACTAGCGGGGTTGAGGGAGACCCAGTACTTC. As protein: CASSVGLAGLRETQYF. The V call is TRBV9, the J call TRBJ2-5, with 11 bases identical to TRBD2. CDR1 SGDLS and CDR2 YYNGEE come from the germline V gene. Trimming took 0 bases from V and 5 from J; bases not matched to a gene: 6. The CDR3 spans 16 residues.

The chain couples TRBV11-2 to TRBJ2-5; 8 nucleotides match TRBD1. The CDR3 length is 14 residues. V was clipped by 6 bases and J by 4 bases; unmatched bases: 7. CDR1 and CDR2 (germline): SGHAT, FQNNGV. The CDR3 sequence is CASRRGQGGETQYF. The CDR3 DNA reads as TGTGCCAGCAGAAGAGGACAGGGAGGAGAGACCCAGTACTTC.

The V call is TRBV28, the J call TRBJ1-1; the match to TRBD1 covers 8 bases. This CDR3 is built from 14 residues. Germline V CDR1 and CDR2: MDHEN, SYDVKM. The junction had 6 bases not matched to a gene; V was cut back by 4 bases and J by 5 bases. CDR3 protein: CASSSGGAVTEAFF. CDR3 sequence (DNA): TGTGCCAGCAGTTCAGGGGGCGCGGTTACTGAAGCTTTCTTT.

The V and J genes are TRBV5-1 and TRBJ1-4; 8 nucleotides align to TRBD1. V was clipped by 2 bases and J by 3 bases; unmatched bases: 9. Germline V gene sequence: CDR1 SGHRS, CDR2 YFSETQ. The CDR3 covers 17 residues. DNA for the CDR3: TGCGCCAGCAGCTTCGGACAGGGATTGACAGCTAATGAAAAACTGTTTTTT. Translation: CASSFGQGLTANEKLFF.

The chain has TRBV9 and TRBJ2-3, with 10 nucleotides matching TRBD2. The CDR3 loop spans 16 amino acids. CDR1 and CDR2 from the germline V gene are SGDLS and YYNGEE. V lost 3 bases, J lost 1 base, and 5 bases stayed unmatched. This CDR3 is CASSASGTSGTDTQYF. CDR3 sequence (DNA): TGTGCCAGCAGCGCCTCCGGGACTAGCGGCACAGATACGCAGTATTTT.

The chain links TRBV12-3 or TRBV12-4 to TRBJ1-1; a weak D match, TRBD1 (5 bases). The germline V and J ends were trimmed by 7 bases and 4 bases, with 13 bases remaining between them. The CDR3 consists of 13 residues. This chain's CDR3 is CASNKLGGTEAFF. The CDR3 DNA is TGTGCCAGCAATAAATTGGGGGGCACTGAAGCTTTCTTT.

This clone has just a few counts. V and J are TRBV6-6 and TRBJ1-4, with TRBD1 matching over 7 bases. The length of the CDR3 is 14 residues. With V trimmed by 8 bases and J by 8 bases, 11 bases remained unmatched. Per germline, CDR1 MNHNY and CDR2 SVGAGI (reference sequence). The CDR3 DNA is TGTGCCAGCCGTTTCCGACAGGGATACGAAAAACTGTTTTTT. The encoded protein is CASRFRQGYEKLFF.

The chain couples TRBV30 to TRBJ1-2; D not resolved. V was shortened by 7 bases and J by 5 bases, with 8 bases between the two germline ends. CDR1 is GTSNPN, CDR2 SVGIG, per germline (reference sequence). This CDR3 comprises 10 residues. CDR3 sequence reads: CAFADYGYTF. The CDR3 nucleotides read TGTGCCTTTGCGGATTATGGCTACACCTTC.

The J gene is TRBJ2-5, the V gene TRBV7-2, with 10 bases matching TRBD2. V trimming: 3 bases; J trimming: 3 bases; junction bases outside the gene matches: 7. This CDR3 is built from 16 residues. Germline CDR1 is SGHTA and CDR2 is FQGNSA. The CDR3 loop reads CASSLSGLAGEETQYF. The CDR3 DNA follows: TGTGCCAGCAGCTTGTCCGGGCTAGCGGGGGAAGAGACCCAGTACTTC.

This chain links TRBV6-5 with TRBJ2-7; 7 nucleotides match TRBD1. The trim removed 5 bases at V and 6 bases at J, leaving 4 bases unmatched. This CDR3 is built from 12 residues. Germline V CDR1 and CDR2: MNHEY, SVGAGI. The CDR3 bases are TGTGCCAGCAGTCGACAGGGTAGCGAGCAGTACTTC. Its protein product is CASSRQGSEQYF.

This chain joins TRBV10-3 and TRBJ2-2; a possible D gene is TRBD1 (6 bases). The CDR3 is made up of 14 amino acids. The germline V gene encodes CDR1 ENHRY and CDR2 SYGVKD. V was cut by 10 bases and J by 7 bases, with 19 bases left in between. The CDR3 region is CATRRGHQDGELFF. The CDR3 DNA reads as TGTGCCACGCGAAGGGGACACCAGGACGGGGAGCTGTTTTTT.

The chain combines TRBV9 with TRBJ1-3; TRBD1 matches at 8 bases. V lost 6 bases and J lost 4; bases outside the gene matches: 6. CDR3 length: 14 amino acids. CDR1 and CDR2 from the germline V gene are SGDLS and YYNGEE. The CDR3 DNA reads TGTGCCAGCACCGGACAGGGAGAGGGAAACACCATATATTTT. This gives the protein CASTGQGEGNTIYF.

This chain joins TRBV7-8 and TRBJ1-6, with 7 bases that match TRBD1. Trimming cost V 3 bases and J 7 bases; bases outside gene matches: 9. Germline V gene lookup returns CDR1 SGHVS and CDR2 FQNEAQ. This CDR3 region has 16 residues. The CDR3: CASSFSNRDRNSPLHF. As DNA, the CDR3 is TGTGCCAGCAGCTTTAGCAACCGGGACAGAAATTCACCCCTCCACTTT.